This TCR beta chain was profiled in a study of cytomegalovirus exposure and HLA in healthy donors. At the level of the study: The roughly 110 validation repertoires were reported in a later analysis to have been generated on the same platform as the roughly 670 first-cohort repertoires.

Study conclusions and caveats: TCR beta chains numbering more than 150 were designated cytomegalovirus-associated. In vitro confirmation showed a few CMV-associated chains to be CMV antigen specific. Reports indicated that the classifier achieved high specificity and sensitivity in diagnosing cytomegalovirus status.

Worth noting for this clone: The antigen is unknown.

Clones were read by immunoSEQ multiplex PCR, and TCRdb kept only the in-frame ones, dropping some. The sample contains approximately 50,000 clones, 88% of which appear only once. The sample taken for sequencing was PBMCs. The clonotype comes from a woman younger than 45 in good health and CMV-seronegative.

In DNA, the CDR3 is TGTGCCAGCAGTTACAGGGGGCCCTTTTGGGGCACTGAAGCTTTCTTT. Protein: CASSYRGPFWGTEAFF. This chain links TRBV6-5 with TRBJ1-1, with 7 bases identical to TRBD1. The CDR3 is 16 residues long. In germline, CDR1 is MNHEY, CDR2 SVGAGI. V was clipped by 2 bases and J by 4 bases; unmatched bases: 10.